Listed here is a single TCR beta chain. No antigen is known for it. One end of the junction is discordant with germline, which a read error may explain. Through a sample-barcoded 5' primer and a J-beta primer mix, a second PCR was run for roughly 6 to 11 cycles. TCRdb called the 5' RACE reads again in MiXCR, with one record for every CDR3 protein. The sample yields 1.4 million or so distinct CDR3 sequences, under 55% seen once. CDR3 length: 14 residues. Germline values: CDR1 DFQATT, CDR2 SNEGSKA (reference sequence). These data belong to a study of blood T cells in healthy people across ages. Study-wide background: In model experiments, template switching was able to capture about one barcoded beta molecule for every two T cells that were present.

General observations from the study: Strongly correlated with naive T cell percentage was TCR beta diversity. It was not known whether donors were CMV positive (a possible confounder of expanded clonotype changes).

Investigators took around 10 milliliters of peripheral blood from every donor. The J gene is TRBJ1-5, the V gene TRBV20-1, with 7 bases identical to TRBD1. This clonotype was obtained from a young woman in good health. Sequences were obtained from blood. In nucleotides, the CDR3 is TGCAGTGCTCGACAGGGAACCGGCAAGCAGCCCCAGCATTTT. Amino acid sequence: CSARQGTGKQPQHF.